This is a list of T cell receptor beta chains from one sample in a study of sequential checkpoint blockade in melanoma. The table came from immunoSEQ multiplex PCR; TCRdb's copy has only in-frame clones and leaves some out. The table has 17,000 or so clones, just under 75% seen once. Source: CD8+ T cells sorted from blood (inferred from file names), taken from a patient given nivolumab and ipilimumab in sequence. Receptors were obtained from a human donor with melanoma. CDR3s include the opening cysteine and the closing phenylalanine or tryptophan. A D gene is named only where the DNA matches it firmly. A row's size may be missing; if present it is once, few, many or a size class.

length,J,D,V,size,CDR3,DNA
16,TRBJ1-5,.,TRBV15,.,CATSTLGAGNNQPQHF,TGTGCCACCAGCACCCTTGGGGCAGGGAACAATCAGCCCCAGCATTTT
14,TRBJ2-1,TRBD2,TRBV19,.,CASSMDHGLAEQFF,TGTGCCAGTAGTATGGACCATGGACTAGCGGAGCAGTTCTTC
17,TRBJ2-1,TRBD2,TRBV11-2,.,CASSSSLAGGAYNEQFF,TGTGCCAGCAGTTCCTCCCTAGCGGGAGGTGCCTACAATGAGCAGTTCTTC
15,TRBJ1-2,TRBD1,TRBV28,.,CASSSRTGAIYGYTF,TGTGCCAGCAGTTCTCGGACAGGGGCCATCTATGGCTACACCTTC
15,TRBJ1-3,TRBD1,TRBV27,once,CASSLSGTVGNTIYF,TGTGCCAGCAGTTTATCTGGGACAGTAGGAAACACCATATATTTT
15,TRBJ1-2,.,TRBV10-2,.,CASSPDTLANYGYTF,TGCGCCAGCAGCCCTGACACCTTAGCTAACTATGGCTACACCTTC
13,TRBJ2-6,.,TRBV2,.,CARGSTGANVLTF,TGTGCCCGCGGGTCTACTGGGGCCAACGTCCTGACTTTC
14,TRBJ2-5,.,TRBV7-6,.,CASSLVGSNREQYF,TGTGCCAGCAGCTTAGTAGGCTCCAACCGGGAGCAGTACTTC
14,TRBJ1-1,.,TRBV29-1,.,CSARSGEGWTEAFF,TGCAGCGCTCGATCCGGCGAGGGTTGGACTGAAGCTTTCTTT
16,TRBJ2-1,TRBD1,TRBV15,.,CATSRGAAGGGDEQFF,TGTGCCACCAGCAGAGGCGCCGCAGGGGGCGGCGATGAGCAGTTCTTC
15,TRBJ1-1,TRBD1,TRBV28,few,CASSLLQGGNTEAFF,TGTGCCAGCAGTTTACTCCAGGGGGGGAACACTGAAGCTTTCTTT
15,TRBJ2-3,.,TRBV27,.,CASSLFSAVTDMQYF,TGTGCCAGCAGTTTATTTAGCGCCGTCACAGATATGCAGTATTTT
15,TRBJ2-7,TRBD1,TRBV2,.,CATGQGQGSPYEQYF,TGTGCCACCGGGCAGGGACAGGGCTCCCCCTACGAGCAGTACTTC
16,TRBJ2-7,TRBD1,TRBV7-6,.,CASSATGVRVSYEQYF,TGTGCCAGCAGCGCTACAGGGGTGCGGGTCTCCTACGAGCAGTACTTC
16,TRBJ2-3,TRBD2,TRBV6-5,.,CASSYGSGGATDTQYF,TGTGCCAGCAGTTACGGAAGCGGGGGGGCGACAGATACGCAGTATTTT
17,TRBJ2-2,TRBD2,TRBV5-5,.,CASSFSLAGGPTGELFF,TGTGCCAGCAGCTTCTCTCTAGCGGGAGGGCCCACCGGGGAGCTGTTTTTT
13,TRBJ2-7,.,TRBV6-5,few,CASSYETFYEQYF,TGTGCCAGCAGTTACGAAACTTTCTACGAGCAGTACTTC
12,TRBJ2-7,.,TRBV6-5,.,CASSYWGREQYF,TGTGCCAGCAGTTACTGGGGGCGCGAGCAGTACTTC
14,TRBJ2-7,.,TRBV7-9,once,CASSLTGSSYEQYF,TGTGCCAGCAGCTTGACGGGTAGCTCCTACGAGCAGTACTTC
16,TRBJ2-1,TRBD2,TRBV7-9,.,CASSSISGSWTHEQFF,TGTGCCAGCAGCTCCATTAGCGGGAGCTGGACTCATGAGCAGTTCTTC
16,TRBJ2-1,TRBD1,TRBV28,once,CASSLNFGTAYNEQFF,TGTGCCAGCAGTTTAAATTTCGGGACAGCCTACAATGAGCAGTTCTTC
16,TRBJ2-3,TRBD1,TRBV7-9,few,CASSPRTGGDTDTQYF,TGTGCCAGCAGCCCCAGGACAGGGGGGGACACAGATACGCAGTATTTT
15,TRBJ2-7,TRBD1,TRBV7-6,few,CASSFGTGELYEQYF,TGTGCCAGCAGCTTCGGGACAGGGGAGCTATACGAGCAGTACTTC
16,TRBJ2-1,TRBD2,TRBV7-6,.,CASSPGLAGGPNEQFF,TGTGCCAGCAGCCCGGGACTAGCGGGAGGGCCCAATGAGCAGTTCTTC